This T cell receptor beta chain stems from a study of blood T cell repertoires in COVID-19. Study overall: Sites in the United States, Italy and Spain provided acute and convalescent COVID-19 samples. PBMCs, B-cell-depleted T cells, or T cells provided the cDNA or gDNA that made up the material.

Authors' data handling: How many nucleated cells were present was estimated from reference gene primer amplification. TCRdb's table, derived via immunoSEQ multiplex PCR, lists solely in-frame clones and lacks some. V, J and clone size reflect that table, while D and trimming were determined from the DNA. There are 200,000 to 250,000 clones in the sample; roughly nine tenths occur only once, and around 5.9% lies in the top ten. This clone was seen only once. The V gene lost 9 bases and the J gene lost 6 bases, with 11 bases spanning the gap. The length of the CDR3 is 12 residues. Germline V lookup: CDR1 KGHDR, CDR2 SFDVKD.

The chain recombines TRBV24-1 with TRBJ1-5; D remains ambiguous. The sequencing input was peripheral blood. The clonotype originates from a man in his 60s with acute or convalescent COVID-19. CDR3 loop: CATSVGGQPQHF. The CDR3 nucleotides read TGTGCCACCTCCGTTGGAGGTCAGCCCCAGCATTTT.